What follows are 21 T cell receptor beta chains derived from one specimen sequenced in a study of blood T cell repertoires in COVID-19. The repertoire was sequenced with immunoSEQ multiplex PCR; TCRdb's copy has only in-frame clones and lacks some. The sample has 300,000 to 350,000 clones; 90% are singletons. The sequenced sample was peripheral blood. The receptors originated from a woman aged 30 to 39 with COVID-19, enrolled during active disease.

V gene TRBV6-5 combines with J gene TRBJ2-3, with 11 positions matching TRBD2. Germline V gene data show CDR1 as MNHEY and CDR2 as SVGAGI. Trimming removed 5 bases from V and 5 bases from J; junction bases left unmatched: 3. The CDR3 has 14 amino acids. The CDR3 loop reads CASSPGLAVDTQYF. Here the CDR3 DNA reads TGTGCCAGCAGTCCGGGACTAGCGGTAGATACGCAGTATTTT.

V and J are TRBV29-1 and TRBJ1-5; 9 bases line up with TRBD1. The CDR3 is 14 residues long. From germline, CDR1 is SQVTM and CDR2 ANQGSEA. The J segment lost 5 bases and the V segment lost 5 bases, leaving 7 bases of the junction unmatched. The CDR3 here is CSVSTGGYDQPQHF. CDR3 DNA: TGCAGCGTTTCGACAGGGGGATATGATCAGCCCCAGCATTTT.

A single count supports this clone. The chain uses TRBV5-1 and TRBJ2-1; D is undetermined. The length of the CDR3 is 13 residues. The germline V and J ends were trimmed by 2 bases and 8 bases, with 11 bases remaining between them. Per germline, CDR1 SGHRS and CDR2 YFSETQ. Here the CDR3 reads CASSFTVRDEQFF. The CDR3 DNA is TGCGCCAGCAGCTTCACGGTTCGGGATGAGCAGTTCTTC.

The V gene is TRBV2, the J gene TRBJ2-4; weak D call: TRBD2 (6 bases). The V and J ends lost 7 bases and 1 base respectively, with 14 bases between them. The CDR3 totals 15 residues. CDR1 SNHLY and CDR2 FYNNEI come from the germline V gene. This chain's CDR3 is CASTGGRVAKNIQYF. The CDR3 bases are TGTGCCAGCACCGGGGGTCGGGTCGCCAAAAACATTCAGTACTTC.

This clone was seen only once. The rearrangement uses TRBV10-3 and TRBJ1-1; weak D call: TRBD1 (5 bases). V was cut by 7 bases and J by 1 base, with 10 bases left in between. The CDR3 covers 13 residues. CDR1 is ENHRY and CDR2 is SYGVKD in the germline V gene. CDR3 coding DNA: TGTGCCATCATGGGGGGTGGGAACACTGAAGCTTTCTTT. It specifies CAIMGGGNTEAFF.

The CDR3 DNA reads TGTGCCAGCAGTTTAGTCAAGCCCTTGGGCTACACCTTC. Residues: CASSLVKPLGYTF. The chain recombines TRBV28 with TRBJ1-2; D is uncertain. The V gene lost 2 bases and the J gene lost 8 bases, with 12 bases spanning the gap. CDR3 length equals 13 residues. The germline V gene encodes CDR1 MDHEN and CDR2 SYDVKM.

The chain recombines TRBV6-5 with TRBJ2-1; D not resolved. V was clipped by 6 bases and J by 5 bases, with 11 bases between them. The CDR3 length is 13 residues. The germline V gene has CDR1 MNHEY and CDR2 SVGAGI. This CDR3 is CASRPLRNNEQFF. For the CDR3, the DNA is TGTGCCAGCAGGCCCCTGAGAAACAATGAGCAGTTCTTC.

The rearrangement uses TRBV2 and TRBJ1-5; D may be TRBD1 (6 bases). CDR3 length: 16 residues. Germline CDR1 reads SNHLY; CDR2 reads FYNNEI. Trimming removed 4 bases at V and 4 bases at J, with 17 bases between. CDR3 DNA: TGTGCCAGCAGTGTGCGGACAGCGGACCCGAATCAGCCCCAGCATTTT. It translates to CASSVRTADPNQPQHF. Complete variable domain (other parts from reference TRBV2 and TRBJ1-5): EPEVTQTPSHQVTQMGQEVILRCVPISNHLYFYWYRQILGQKVEFLVSFYNNEISEKSEIFDDQFSVERPDGSNFTLKIRSTKLEDSAMYFCASSVRTADPNQPQHFGDGTRLSIL.

The chain carries TRBV6-6 and TRBJ1-4, with D possibly being TRBD1 (5 bases). With 8 bases removed from V and 7 bases from J, the gap between germline ends came to 17 bases. Germline V lookup: CDR1 MNHNY, CDR2 SVGAGI (reference sequence). The CDR3 extends over 14 amino acids. The CDR3 loop is CASYRQGESEKLFF. CDR3 DNA: TGTGCCAGCTACCGCCAGGGCGAGAGTGAAAAACTGTTTTTT.

V gene TRBV28 combines with J gene TRBJ1-2, with 9 positions matching TRBD1. The V segment lost 4 bases and the J segment 4 bases; nucleotides outside the gene matches: 7. The CDR3 covers 15 residues. CDR1 and CDR2 (germline): MDHEN, SYDVKM. In DNA, the CDR3 is TGTGCCAGCAGTTATACAGGGGGCGTTAGCTATGGCTACACCTTC. This gives the protein CASSYTGGVSYGYTF.

The V call is TRBV28, the J call TRBJ1-4; TRBD1 might be the D (5 bases). V gave up 10 bases and J gave up 2 bases, with 17 bases separating them. Germline CDR1 is MDHEN and CDR2 is SYDVKM. The CDR3 is made up of 15 amino acids. The CDR3: CATYGSGATNEKLFF. The CDR3 nucleotides read TGTGCCACCTACGGGAGTGGGGCGACTAATGAAAAACTGTTTTTT.

This rearrangement joins TRBV6-2 or TRBV6-3 to TRBJ2-1; 7 nucleotides agree with TRBD2. With 2 bases clipped from V and 0 bases from J, the junction kept 4 bases outside the gene matches. Germline V gives CDR1 MNHEY, CDR2 SVGEGT. The CDR3 extends over 16 amino acids. In nucleotides, the CDR3 is TGTGCCAGCAGTTACGGTGCGGGAGCCTCCTACAATGAGCAGTTCTTC. Its translation is CASSYGAGASYNEQFF.

The CDR3 loop reads CASSVDRGNYGYTF. CDR3 coding DNA: TGTGCCAGCAGCGTTGACAGGGGGAACTATGGCTACACCTTC. The chain uses TRBV7-3 and TRBJ1-2; TRBD1 aligns across 9 bases. V lost 5 bases and J lost 2; bases outside the gene matches: 3. Germline V gene sequence: CDR1 SGHTA, CDR2 FQGTGA. The CDR3 runs to 14 residues.

V gene TRBV7-2 combines with J gene TRBJ1-6, with 8 bases matching TRBD1. Losses at the gene ends were 3 bases for V and 10 bases for J; bases not matched to a gene: 5. The CDR3 is 14 residues long. The germline V gene encodes CDR1 SGHTA and CDR2 FQGNSA. CDR3 sequence (DNA): TGTGCCAGCAGCTTGACAGGGGCAAGCTCACCCCTCCACTTT. Protein sequence: CASSLTGASSPLHF.

The chain employs TRBV14 and TRBJ1-2, with 8 bases identical to TRBD1. V shed 0 bases and J 7 bases; nucleotides not matched to a gene: 7. Germline V gene sequence: CDR1 SGHDN, CDR2 FVKESK. The CDR3 sequence is 15 residues long. Here the CDR3 reads CASSQDRTGYSGYTF. CDR3 DNA: TGTGCCAGCAGCCAAGATCGGACAGGGTATAGTGGCTACACCTTC.

CDR3 loop: CASSGGKTQYF. The CDR3 region has the DNA TGCGCCAGCAGTGGGGGCAAGACCCAGTACTTC. V usage is TRBV10-1 and J usage is TRBJ2-5; tentatively, D is TRBD1 (5 bases). V lost 4 bases and J 6 bases, leaving 6 bases between the germline ends. CDR1 is WNHNN and CDR2 is SYGVQD in the germline V gene (reference sequence). The length of the CDR3 is 11 residues.

The CDR3 loop is CASSPGQGKLDTQYF. CDR3 bases: TGCGCCAGCAGCCCCGGACAGGGGAAATTGGATACGCAGTATTTT. The chain is built from TRBV5-1 and TRBJ2-3; 9 nucleotides match TRBD1. Germline loops: CDR1 SGHRS, CDR2 YFSETQ. Losses at the gene ends were 4 bases for V and 6 bases for J; bases not matched to a gene: 9. The CDR3 sequence is 15 residues long.

V is TRBV18 and J is TRBJ2-1; 8 nucleotides align to TRBD1. The CDR3 length is 14 residues. V was pared by 0 bases and J by 8 bases, with 3 bases of the junction left unmatched. Germline loops: CDR1 KGHSH, CDR2 LQKENI. The CDR3 spells CASSPPDRGHEQFF. The CDR3 DNA is TGTGCCAGCTCACCACCTGACAGGGGCCATGAGCAGTTCTTC.

The chain combines TRBV10-3 with TRBJ1-1; 7 bases line up with TRBD1. Germline V gene lookup returns CDR1 ENHRY and CDR2 SYGVKD. Trimming cost V 5 bases and J 4 bases; bases outside gene matches: 7. The CDR3 is made up of 14 amino acids. The CDR3 region is CAISPTGFATEAFF. CDR3 in DNA: TGTGCCATCAGTCCGACAGGGTTCGCCACTGAAGCTTTCTTT.

The CDR3 DNA reads as TGTGCCTGGAGTCTGGGGGGTCCTGGCTACACCTTC. Amino acid sequence: CAWSLGGPGYTF. This chain links TRBV30 with TRBJ1-2; possibly TRBD1 for D (5 bases). The CDR3 sequence is 12 residues long. Trimming stripped 2 bases from V and 7 bases from J, with 11 bases between. Germline-derived CDR1 and CDR2 are GTSNPN and SVGIG (reference sequence).

The CDR3 bases are TGTGCCAGCAGCTTAGCTAGCGGGAGGACTAAACCCTACGAGCAGTACTTC. Protein product: CASSLASGRTKPYEQYF. The chain employs TRBV13 and TRBJ2-7; TRBD2 aligns across 11 bases. V lost 1 base to trimming and J lost 2 bases; unmatched junction nucleotides: 7. The CDR3 extends over 17 amino acids. Germline CDR1 is PRHDT and CDR2 is FYEKMQ (reference sequence). The full variable domain, rest sourced from reference TRBV13 and TRBJ2-7, is AAGVIQSPRHLIKEKRETATLKCYPIPRHDTVYWYQQGPGQDPQFLISFYEKMQSDKGSIPDRFSAQQFSDYHSELNMSSLELGDSALYFCASSLASGRTKPYEQYFGPGTRLTVT.